This T cell receptor (beta chain) was captured in a study of CD8 T cells in ankylosing spondylitis. Trimming removed 5 bases from V and 6 bases from J, with 14 bases in between. Looked up from germline, CDR1 is MNHNS and CDR2 is SASEGT. The CDR3 length is 14 residues. Libraries of TCR beta came from quantitative 5'-RACE with molecular barcodes. TCRdb independently ran MiXCR on the 5' RACE reads; one entry per CDR3 protein. The repertoire holds 330,000 or so distinct CDR3 sequences, with 8% as singletons. Notes on the study in general: Within matched ankylosing spondylitis synovial fluid, disease-linked clones were reportedly significantly enriched. Seemingly distinctive of ankylosing spondylitis blood was a TCR beta motif formed by eight highly homologous variants.

This clonotype was seen repeatedly, ten times or more. What it binds is unknown. The TCR comes from a male donor with ankylosing spondylitis. J is TRBJ1-5 and V is TRBV6-1, with a possible D match to TRBD1 (5 bases). Sequenced: blood, either unsorted or a sorted T cell fraction (not recorded which). This chain's CDR3 is CASSIRDRGQPQHF. The DNA for the CDR3 is TGTGCCAGCAGTATCCGGGACCGCGGTCAGCCCCAGCATTTT.